These 28 T cell receptor beta chains share one sample of origin, sequenced in a study of blood T cell repertoires in COVID-19. The assay was immunoSEQ multiplex PCR, and TCRdb's table has in-frame clones only and misses some. The sample consists of roughly 73,000 clones, roughly nine tenths of them appearing once. Input material: peripheral blood. These receptors were obtained from a man between 65 and 79 years old with active COVID-19.

V is TRBV11-3 and J is TRBJ1-4; TRBD1 aligns across 7 bases. The J segment lost 4 bases and the V segment lost 1 base, leaving 6 bases of the junction unmatched. The germline CDR1 and CDR2 sequences are SGHNT and YENEEA. This CDR3 spans 16 amino acids. The CDR3 protein is CASSLARQGGNEKLFF. Written as DNA, the CDR3 is TGTGCCAGCAGCTTAGCCCGACAGGGAGGTAATGAAAAACTGTTTTTT.

The V gene is TRBV30, the J gene TRBJ2-3, with 8 nucleotides matching TRBD2. There are 16 residues in the CDR3. J gave up 0 bases and V 4 bases, and 9 bases lay outside the gene matches. CDR1 is GTSNPN and CDR2 is SVGIG in the germline V gene (reference sequence). The CDR3 DNA follows: TGTGCCTGGACCCCCCGGGGGGGAATAAGCACAGATACGCAGTATTTT. Amino acids: CAWTPRGGISTDTQYF.

This sequence joins TRBV3-1 (or the pseudogene TRBV3-2) and TRBJ2-1, with TRBD2 identical over 12 bases. CDR1 is LGHDT, CDR2 YNNKEL, per germline (reference sequence). CDR3 length equals 14 residues. The V and J ends lost 4 bases and 10 bases, in that order; junction bases with no gene match: 5. The CDR3 protein is CASSPRTSGTEQFF. As DNA, the CDR3 is TGTGCCAGCAGCCCCAGGACTAGCGGGACCGAGCAGTTCTTC.

V and J are TRBV7-2 and TRBJ2-5; perhaps TRBD2 as D (5 bases). Trimming took 3 bases from V and 4 from J, leaving 15 bases between them. The CDR3 length is 15 residues. The V gene's germline CDR1 is SGHTA and CDR2 FQGNSA. The CDR3 here is CASSFGLARGETQYF. The CDR3, as DNA: TGTGCCAGCAGCTTTGGTCTAGCTCGGGGAGAGACCCAGTACTTC.

The V call is TRBV10-3, the J call TRBJ2-5; tentative D call: TRBD1 (7 bases). Trimming took off 3 bases at V and 5 bases at J, with 13 bases between the two ends. Germline CDR1 reads ENHRY; CDR2 reads SYGVKD. CDR3 size: 14 residues. CDR3 residues: CAISDPGGWETQYF. The CDR3 DNA sequence: TGTGCCATCAGTGATCCAGGGGGGTGGGAGACCCAGTACTTC.

The rearrangement uses TRBV3-1 (or the pseudogene TRBV3-2) and TRBJ1-2; TRBD1 matches 8 bases. Germline V gives CDR1 LGHDT, CDR2 YNNKEL (reference sequence). The CDR3 covers 11 residues. V shed 5 bases, J shed 10 bases, and the junction held 3 bases outside the gene matches. CDR3 nucleotide sequence: TGTGCCAGCAGCGGGGACAGGTTCTACACCTTC. It translates to CASSGDRFYTF.

The DNA for the CDR3 is TGTGCCAGTAGTATAGTGGCAGGGGGCGCGCCCTACGAGCAGTACTTC. Its translation: CASSIVAGGAPYEQYF. The chain combines TRBV19 with TRBJ2-7, with 8 bases matching TRBD1. Germline CDR1 reads LNHDA; CDR2 reads SQIVND (reference sequence). The CDR3 length is 16 residues. V lost 1 base and J lost 2; bases outside the gene matches: 7. Full variable domain (rest looked up from reference TRBV19 and TRBJ2-7): DGGITQSPKYLFRKEGQNVTLSCEQNLNHDAMYWYRQDPGQGLRLIYYSQIVNDFQKGDIAEGYSVSREKKESFPLTVTSAQKNPTAFYLCASSIVAGGAPYEQYFGPGTRLTVT.

This clone was seen a single time. The chain recombines TRBV18 with TRBJ1-4, with 9 bases that match TRBD1. CDR3 length: 13 amino acids. The germline CDR1 and CDR2 sequences are KGHSH and LQKENI. V lost 3 bases and J lost 14; bases outside the gene matches: 7. For the CDR3, the DNA is TGTGCCAGCTCACCGGCCCGGGACAGGGTGCTGTTTTTT. It yields the protein CASSPARDRVLFF.

V is TRBV7-3 and J is TRBJ2-3, with TRBD1 matching 9 bases. The CDR3 contains 15 residues. Germline CDR1 reads SGHTA; CDR2 reads FQGTGA. V shed 5 bases and J 5 bases; nucleotides not matched to a gene: 8. In DNA form, the CDR3 reads TGTGCCAGCAGCCTCGAAGACAGGGGGATAGATACGCAGTATTTT. Translation: CASSLEDRGIDTQYF.

J is TRBJ2-3 and V is TRBV7-2; TRBD1 matches 7 bases. Losses at the gene ends were 5 bases for V and 1 base for J; bases not matched to a gene: 12. From germline, CDR1 is SGHTA and CDR2 FQGNSA. The CDR3 covers 17 residues. This chain's CDR3 is CASSPVGAGGRTDTQYF. The CDR3 DNA sequence: TGTGCCAGCAGCCCAGTCGGGGCAGGGGGACGCACAGATACGCAGTATTTT.

The rearrangement joins TRBV12-3 or TRBV12-4 to TRBJ1-1; possibly TRBD1 for D (6 bases). Trimming stripped 3 bases from V and 1 base from J, with 6 bases between. The CDR3 length is 13 residues. CDR3 residues: CASSLGQNTEAFF. CDR3 DNA: TGTGCCAGCAGTTTGGGACAGAACACTGAAGCTTTCTTT.

Remarks on this clone: It may be a read error: a sequence one base away is much more abundant. This rearrangement joins TRBV7-2 to TRBJ1-3; 7 nucleotides line up with TRBD1. The CDR3 runs to 15 residues. Germline loops: CDR1 SGHTA, CDR2 FQGNSA. The J segment lost 0 bases and the V segment lost 4 bases, leaving 3 bases of the junction unmatched. The CDR3 region has the DNA TGTGCCAGCAGCTCCCGGGACAGCTCTGGAAACACCATATATTTT. Its protein is CASSSRDSSGNTIYF.

The chain links TRBV19 to TRBJ1-6, with 8 bases fitting TRBD1. V dropped 3 bases and J dropped 9; count of bases not matched to a gene: 7. This CDR3 comprises 15 residues. From germline, CDR1 is LNHDA and CDR2 SQIVND (reference sequence). The DNA for the CDR3 is TGTGCCAGTAGTATCCCCGGACAGGGTGGTTCACCCCTCCACTTT. As protein: CASSIPGQGGSPLHF.

This clone was counted once. Other DNA variants within this sample encode the same CDR3. The V and J genes are TRBV5-1 and TRBJ2-5; no clear D gene. V was trimmed by 0 bases and J by 2 bases, leaving 8 bases between them. The CDR3 has 14 amino acids. Germline V gives CDR1 SGHRS, CDR2 YFSETQ. CDR3 residues: CASSLGQEQETQYF. DNA of the CDR3: TGCGCCAGCAGCTTGGGGCAGGAACAAGAGACCCAGTACTTC.

The CDR3 DNA follows: TGTGCCAGCAGCCAGTCCCGGGGCTCTGGGGCCAACGTCCTGACTTTC. Amino acids: CASSQSRGSGANVLTF. V usage is TRBV3-1 (or the pseudogene TRBV3-2) and J usage is TRBJ2-6, with D perhaps TRBD2 (5 bases). V was trimmed by 3 bases and J by 0 bases, leaving 9 bases between them. The CDR3 runs 16 residues. Per the germline V gene, CDR1 is LGHDT and CDR2 is YNNKEL (reference sequence).

This chain joins TRBV27 and TRBJ2-3; the match to TRBD2 covers 16 bases. In germline, CDR1 is MNHEY, CDR2 SMNVEV (reference sequence). Germline trimming cut 5 bases from V and 1 base from J; bases unmatched to any gene: 6. The CDR3 contains 18 residues. DNA for the CDR3: TGTGCCAGCAGTCCCGGGACTAGCGGGAGGGCCCGCACAGATACGCAGTATTTT. Translating it yields CASSPGTSGRARTDTQYF.

V gene TRBV5-1 combines with J gene TRBJ2-3; 12 bases are shared with TRBD2. Germline-derived CDR1 and CDR2 are SGHRS and YFSETQ. This CDR3 region has 18 residues. Trimming removed 7 bases from V and 4 bases from J; junction bases left unmatched: 16. CDR3 sequence: CASRTSGTGVPMADTQYF. The CDR3, as DNA: TGCGCCAGCCGGACTAGCGGGACTGGGGTCCCTATGGCAGATACGCAGTATTTT.

This rearrangement joins TRBV7-2 to TRBJ1-2, with TRBD1 matching over 10 bases. The germline gives CDR1 SGHTA, CDR2 FQGNSA. V lost 5 bases, J lost 7 bases, and 7 bases stayed unmatched. The CDR3 totals 14 residues. CDR3 region: CASSPRQGAGGYTF. In DNA, the CDR3 is TGTGCCAGCAGCCCAAGACAGGGGGCGGGTGGCTACACCTTC.

V is TRBV4-3 and J is TRBJ2-5, with D possibly TRBD2 on 5 matching bases. CDR1 and CDR2 from the germline V gene are LGHNA and YSLEER. This CDR3 has 15 amino acids. Trimming removed 0 bases from V and 4 bases from J, with 12 bases in between. In DNA, the CDR3 is TGCGCCAGCAGCCAAGATCGGGGTTGGGCAGAGACCCAGTACTTC. It encodes CASSQDRGWAETQYF.

J is TRBJ2-2 and V is TRBV7-9; tentative D call: TRBD2 (5 bases). Germline CDR1 SEHNR, CDR2 FQNEAQ (reference sequence). The ends were cut back, 5 bases at V and 8 bases at J, with 12 bases in the middle. The CDR3 covers 13 residues. CDR3 sequence: CASSTLGMGELFF. The CDR3, as DNA: TGTGCCAGCAGCACCCTCGGGATGGGGGAGCTGTTTTTT.

The rearrangement joins TRBV7-3 to TRBJ2-1; 9 bases fit TRBD2. The CDR3 has 14 amino acids. CDR1 and CDR2 (germline): SGHTA, FQGTGA. V was clipped by 2 bases and J by 10 bases; unmatched bases: 6. Written as DNA, the CDR3 is TGTGCCAGCAGCTTATTGGCGGGAGGGTCGGAGCAGTTCTTC. It yields the protein CASSLLAGGSEQFF.

V and J are TRBV9 and TRBJ2-1; 12 bases match TRBD2. CDR3 size: 16 residues. The germline gives CDR1 SGDLS, CDR2 YYNGEE. With 3 bases clipped from V and 9 bases from J, the junction kept 10 bases outside the gene matches. Written as DNA, the CDR3 is TGTGCCAGCAGCGCCCCTAGGACTAGCGGGACGGGTGAGCAGTTCTTC. Its protein is CASSAPRTSGTGEQFF.

This clone has only one observation. The V gene is TRBV7-2, the J gene TRBJ2-1, with no clear D. The germline CDR1 and CDR2 sequences are SGHTA and FQGNSA. There are 15 residues in the CDR3. V lost 2 bases and J lost 10, with 18 bases in between. The CDR3 loop reads CASSLSLPRLTEQFF. CDR3 DNA: TGTGCCAGCAGCTTATCCCTTCCAAGACTGACCGAGCAGTTCTTC.

The chain links TRBV6-4 to TRBJ2-3; the D gene is possibly TRBD2 (6 bases). This CDR3 has 13 residues. Germline V gene lookup returns CDR1 MRHNA and CDR2 SNTAGT. V was trimmed by 5 bases and J by 4 bases, leaving 10 bases between them. In nucleotides, the CDR3 is TGTGCCAGCAGTAGGGAGGCGGCAGATACGCAGTATTTT. Amino acid sequence: CASSREAADTQYF.

The chain recombines TRBV18 with TRBJ2-3; 10 bases are a match to TRBD1. This CDR3 region has 16 residues. Germline trimming cut 3 bases from V and 5 bases from J; bases unmatched to any gene: 8. The V gene's germline CDR1 is KGHSH and CDR2 LQKENI. This CDR3 is CASSPRRTGGEDTQYF. CDR3 DNA: TGTGCCAGCTCACCGAGGCGGACAGGGGGTGAAGATACGCAGTATTTT.

CDR3 residues: CASRPNRGQGSYEQYF. CDR3 DNA sequence: TGTGCCAGCAGACCGAACAGGGGGCAGGGCTCCTACGAGCAGTACTTC. The chain recombines TRBV7-8 with TRBJ2-7; the match to TRBD1 covers 9 bases. V was clipped by 6 bases and J by 0 bases; unmatched bases: 9. Germline-derived CDR1 and CDR2 are SGHVS and FQNEAQ. CDR3 size: 16 residues. The whole variable domain, filled in from reference TRBV7-8 and TRBJ2-7, reads GAGVSQSPRYKVAKRGQDVALRCDPISGHVSLFWYQQALGQGPEFLTYFQNEAQLDKSGLPSDRFFAERPEGSVSTLKIQRTQQEDSAVYLCASRPNRGQGSYEQYFGPGTRLTVT.

The rearrangement joins TRBV4-1 to TRBJ1-4, with no clear D. V was shortened by 1 base and J by 3 bases, with 9 bases between the two germline ends. Germline V gene lookup returns CDR1 MGHRA and CDR2 YSYEKL. CDR3 length equals 15 residues. This CDR3 is CASSQVGLPNEKLFF. The CDR3 DNA follows: TGCGCCAGCAGCCAAGTTGGGCTACCTAATGAAAAACTGTTTTTT.

The chain combines TRBV7-9 with TRBJ2-3; no firm D call. The CDR3 contains 14 residues. V dropped 3 bases and J dropped 5 bases, with 12 bases sitting between them. From germline, CDR1 is SEHNR and CDR2 FQNEAQ (reference sequence). In nucleotides, the CDR3 is TGTGCCAGCAGCTTTTCGGCCCCGGGAGATACGCAGTATTTT. Amino acid sequence: CASSFSAPGDTQYF. Using reference TRBV7-9 and TRBJ2-3 for the parts outside the CDR3, the full variable domain is DTGVSQNPRHKITKRGQNVTFRCDPISEHNRLYWYRQTLGQGPEFLTYFQNEAQLEKSRLLSDRFSAERPKGSFSTLEIQRTEQGDSAMYLCASSFSAPGDTQYFGPGTRLTVL.